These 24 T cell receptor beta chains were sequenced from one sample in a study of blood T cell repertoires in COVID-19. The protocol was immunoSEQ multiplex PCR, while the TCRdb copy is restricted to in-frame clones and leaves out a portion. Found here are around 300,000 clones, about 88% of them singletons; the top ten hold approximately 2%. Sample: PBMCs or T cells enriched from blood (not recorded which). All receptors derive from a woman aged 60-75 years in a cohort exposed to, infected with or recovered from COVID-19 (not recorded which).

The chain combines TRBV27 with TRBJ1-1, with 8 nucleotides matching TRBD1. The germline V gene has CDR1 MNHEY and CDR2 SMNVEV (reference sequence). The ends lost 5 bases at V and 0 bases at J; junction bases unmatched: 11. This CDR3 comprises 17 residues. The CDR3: CASSPLTGAYMNTEAFF. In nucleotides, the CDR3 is TGTGCCAGCAGTCCCCTGACAGGGGCCTACATGAACACTGAAGCTTTCTTT.

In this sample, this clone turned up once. In nucleotides, the CDR3 is TGTGCCAGCAGTTACTCTGACGACAAGAACACCGGGGAGCTGTTTTTT. Its protein is CASSYSDDKNTGELFF. The V call is TRBV6-7, the J call TRBJ2-2; D unclear. TRBV6-7 is annotated as an ORF whose role is uncertain. V lost 0 bases and J 1 base, leaving 9 bases between the germline ends. The CDR3 is made up of 16 amino acids.

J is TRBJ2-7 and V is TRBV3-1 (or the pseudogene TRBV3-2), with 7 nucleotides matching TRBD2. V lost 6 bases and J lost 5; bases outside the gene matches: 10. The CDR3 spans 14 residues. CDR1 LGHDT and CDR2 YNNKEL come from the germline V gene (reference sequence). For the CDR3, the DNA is TGTGCCAGCAGTTCACCCGGGGGAGGGGACGAGCAGTACTTC. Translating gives CASSSPGGGDEQYF.

The CDR3 nucleotides read TGTGCCAGCAGCCACCCCTCTGGGGGCTTGGGGGAGACCCAGTACTTC. This codes for CASSHPSGGLGETQYF. The V gene is TRBV14, the J gene TRBJ2-5; maybe TRBD1 (6 bases). Germline loops: CDR1 SGHDN, CDR2 FVKESK. The V end was cut by 3 bases, the J end by 5 bases, with 19 bases between. CDR3 size: 16 residues.

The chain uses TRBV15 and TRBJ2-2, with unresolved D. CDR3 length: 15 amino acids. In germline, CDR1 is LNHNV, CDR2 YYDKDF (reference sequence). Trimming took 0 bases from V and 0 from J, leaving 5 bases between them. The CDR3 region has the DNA TGTGCCACCAGCAGAGACCCCACGAACACCGGGGAGCTGTTTTTT. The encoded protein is CATSRDPTNTGELFF.

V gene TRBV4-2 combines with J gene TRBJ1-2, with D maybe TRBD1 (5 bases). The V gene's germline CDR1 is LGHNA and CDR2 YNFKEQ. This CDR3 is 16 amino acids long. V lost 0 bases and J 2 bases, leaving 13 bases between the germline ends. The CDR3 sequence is CASSQEREGSNYGYTF. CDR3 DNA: TGTGCCAGCAGCCAAGAGAGGGAGGGGTCCAACTATGGCTACACCTTC.

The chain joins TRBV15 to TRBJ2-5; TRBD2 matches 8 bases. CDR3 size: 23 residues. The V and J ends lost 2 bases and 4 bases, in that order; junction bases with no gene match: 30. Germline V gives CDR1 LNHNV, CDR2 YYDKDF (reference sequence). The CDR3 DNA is TGTGCCACCAGCAGAAGGGGGTTTTATGGGGGCGCAGGCGACCTAGCGGGTCGAGAGACCCAGTACTTC. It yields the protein CATSRRGFYGGAGDLAGRETQYF.

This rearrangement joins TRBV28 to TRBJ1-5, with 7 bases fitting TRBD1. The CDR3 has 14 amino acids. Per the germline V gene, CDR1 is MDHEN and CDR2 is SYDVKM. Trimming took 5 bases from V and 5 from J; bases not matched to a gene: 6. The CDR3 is CASSTQGGHQPQHF. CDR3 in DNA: TGTGCCAGCAGTACCCAGGGGGGCCATCAGCCCCAGCATTTT.

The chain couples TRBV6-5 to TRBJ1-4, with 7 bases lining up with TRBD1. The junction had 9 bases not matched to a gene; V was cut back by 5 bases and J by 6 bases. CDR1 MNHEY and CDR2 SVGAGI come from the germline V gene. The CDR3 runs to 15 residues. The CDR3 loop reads CASSTDREADEKLFF. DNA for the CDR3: TGTGCCAGCAGTACCGACAGGGAGGCGGATGAAAAACTGTTTTTT.

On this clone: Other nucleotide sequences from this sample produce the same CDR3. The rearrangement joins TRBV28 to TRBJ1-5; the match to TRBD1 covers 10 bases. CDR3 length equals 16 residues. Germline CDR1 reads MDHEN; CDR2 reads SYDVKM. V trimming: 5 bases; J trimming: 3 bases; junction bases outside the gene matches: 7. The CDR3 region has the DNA TGTGCCAGCAGTCCCCGGGACAGGGGATTCAATCAGCCCCAGCATTTT. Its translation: CASSPRDRGFNQPQHF.

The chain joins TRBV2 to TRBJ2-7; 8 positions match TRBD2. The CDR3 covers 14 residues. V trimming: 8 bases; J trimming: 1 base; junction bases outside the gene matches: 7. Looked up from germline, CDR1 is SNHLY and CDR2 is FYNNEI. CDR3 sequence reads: CASRPGLGSYEQYF. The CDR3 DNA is TGTGCCAGCCGACCGGGACTAGGTTCCTACGAGCAGTACTTC.

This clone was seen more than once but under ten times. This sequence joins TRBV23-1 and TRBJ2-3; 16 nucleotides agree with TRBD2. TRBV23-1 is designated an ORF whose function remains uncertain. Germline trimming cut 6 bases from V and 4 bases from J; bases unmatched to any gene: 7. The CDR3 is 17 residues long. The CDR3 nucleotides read TGCGCCAGCAGCCCCTCCGGGACTAGCGGGAGGGCAGATACGCAGTATTTT. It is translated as CASSPSGTSGRADTQYF.

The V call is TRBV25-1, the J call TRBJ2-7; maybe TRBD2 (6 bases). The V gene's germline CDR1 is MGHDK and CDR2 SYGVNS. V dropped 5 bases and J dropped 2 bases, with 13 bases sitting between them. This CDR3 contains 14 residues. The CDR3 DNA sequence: TGTGCCAGCAGTACGCGACTAGAAACCTACGAGCAGTACTTC. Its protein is CASSTRLETYEQYF.

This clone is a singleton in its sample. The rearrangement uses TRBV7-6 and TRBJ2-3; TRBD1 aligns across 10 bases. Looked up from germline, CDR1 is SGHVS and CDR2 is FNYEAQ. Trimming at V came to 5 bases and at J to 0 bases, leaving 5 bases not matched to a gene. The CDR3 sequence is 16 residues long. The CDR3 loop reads CASSPGTGASTDTQYF. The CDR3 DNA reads TGTGCCAGCAGCCCTGGGACAGGGGCTAGCACAGATACGCAGTATTTT. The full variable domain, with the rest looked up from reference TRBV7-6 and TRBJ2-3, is GAGVSQSPRYKVTKRGQDVALRCDPISGHVSLYWYRQALGQGPEFLTYFNYEAQQDKSGLPNDRFSAERPEGSISTLTIQRTEQRDSAMYRCASSPGTGASTDTQYFGPGTRLTVL.

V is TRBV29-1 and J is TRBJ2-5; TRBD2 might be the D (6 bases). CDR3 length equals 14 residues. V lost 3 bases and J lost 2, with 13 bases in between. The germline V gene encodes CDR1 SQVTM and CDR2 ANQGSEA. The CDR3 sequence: CSVEGRGLQETQYF. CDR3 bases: TGCAGCGTTGAGGGTCGGGGGTTGCAAGAGACCCAGTACTTC.

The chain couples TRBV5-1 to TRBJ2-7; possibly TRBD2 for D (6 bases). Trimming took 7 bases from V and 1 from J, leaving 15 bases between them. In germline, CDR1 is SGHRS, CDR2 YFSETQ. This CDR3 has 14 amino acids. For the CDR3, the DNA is TGCGCCAGCCATATACAGGAGGGGTCCTACGAGCAGTACTTC. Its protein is CASHIQEGSYEQYF.

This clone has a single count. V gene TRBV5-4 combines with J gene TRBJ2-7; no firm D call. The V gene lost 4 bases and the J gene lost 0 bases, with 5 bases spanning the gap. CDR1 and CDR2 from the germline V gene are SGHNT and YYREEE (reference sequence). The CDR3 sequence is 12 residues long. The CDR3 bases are TGTGCCAGCAGCCCCAGCTCCTACGAGCAGTACTTC. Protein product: CASSPSSYEQYF.

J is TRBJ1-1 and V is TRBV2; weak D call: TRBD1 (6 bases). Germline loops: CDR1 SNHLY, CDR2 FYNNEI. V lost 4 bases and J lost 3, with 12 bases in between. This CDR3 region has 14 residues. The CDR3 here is CASSAQGLDTEAFF. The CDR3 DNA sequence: TGTGCCAGCAGTGCTCAGGGGCTGGACACTGAAGCTTTCTTT.

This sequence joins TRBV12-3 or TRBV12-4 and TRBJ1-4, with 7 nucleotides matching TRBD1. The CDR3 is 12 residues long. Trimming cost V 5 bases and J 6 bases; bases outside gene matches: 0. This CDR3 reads CASSGTDEKLFF. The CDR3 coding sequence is TGTGCCAGCAGTGGGACAGATGAAAAACTGTTTTTT.

The CDR3 DNA reads TGTGCCAGCAGCCGCACCCTACTACTAGCGGGATTGTACAATGAGCAGTTCTTC. It yields the protein CASSRTLLLAGLYNEQFF. The V call is TRBV7-9, the J call TRBJ2-1; TRBD2 agrees at 10 bases. Germline loops: CDR1 SEHNR, CDR2 FQNEAQ (reference sequence). Unmatched junction bases numbered 14, after V lost 5 bases and J lost 4 bases. The CDR3 is made up of 18 amino acids.

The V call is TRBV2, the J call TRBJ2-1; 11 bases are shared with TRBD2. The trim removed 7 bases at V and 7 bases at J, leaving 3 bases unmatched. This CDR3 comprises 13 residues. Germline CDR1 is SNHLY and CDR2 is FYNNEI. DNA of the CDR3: TGTGCCAGCACCCTAGCGGGAGGAAATGAGCAGTTCTTC. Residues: CASTLAGGNEQFF.

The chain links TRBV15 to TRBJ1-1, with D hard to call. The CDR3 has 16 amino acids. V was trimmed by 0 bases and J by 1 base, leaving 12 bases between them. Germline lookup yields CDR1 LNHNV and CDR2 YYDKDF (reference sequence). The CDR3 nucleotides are TGTGCCACCAGCAGAGATGGGGAGGGAAGGAACACTGAAGCTTTCTTT. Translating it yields CATSRDGEGRNTEAFF.

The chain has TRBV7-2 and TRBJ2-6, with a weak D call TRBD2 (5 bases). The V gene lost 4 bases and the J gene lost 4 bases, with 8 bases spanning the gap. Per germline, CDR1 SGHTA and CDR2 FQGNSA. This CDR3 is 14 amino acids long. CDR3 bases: TGTGCCAGCAGCTCCCAGCGGGGGGCCAACGTCCTGACTTTC. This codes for CASSSQRGANVLTF.

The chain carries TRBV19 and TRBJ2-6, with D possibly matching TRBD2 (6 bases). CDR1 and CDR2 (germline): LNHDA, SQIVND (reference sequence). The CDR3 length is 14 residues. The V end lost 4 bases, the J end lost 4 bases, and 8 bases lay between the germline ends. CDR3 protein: CASSTGRGANVLTF. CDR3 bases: TGTGCCAGTAGTACAGGGAGGGGGGCCAACGTCCTGACTTTC.